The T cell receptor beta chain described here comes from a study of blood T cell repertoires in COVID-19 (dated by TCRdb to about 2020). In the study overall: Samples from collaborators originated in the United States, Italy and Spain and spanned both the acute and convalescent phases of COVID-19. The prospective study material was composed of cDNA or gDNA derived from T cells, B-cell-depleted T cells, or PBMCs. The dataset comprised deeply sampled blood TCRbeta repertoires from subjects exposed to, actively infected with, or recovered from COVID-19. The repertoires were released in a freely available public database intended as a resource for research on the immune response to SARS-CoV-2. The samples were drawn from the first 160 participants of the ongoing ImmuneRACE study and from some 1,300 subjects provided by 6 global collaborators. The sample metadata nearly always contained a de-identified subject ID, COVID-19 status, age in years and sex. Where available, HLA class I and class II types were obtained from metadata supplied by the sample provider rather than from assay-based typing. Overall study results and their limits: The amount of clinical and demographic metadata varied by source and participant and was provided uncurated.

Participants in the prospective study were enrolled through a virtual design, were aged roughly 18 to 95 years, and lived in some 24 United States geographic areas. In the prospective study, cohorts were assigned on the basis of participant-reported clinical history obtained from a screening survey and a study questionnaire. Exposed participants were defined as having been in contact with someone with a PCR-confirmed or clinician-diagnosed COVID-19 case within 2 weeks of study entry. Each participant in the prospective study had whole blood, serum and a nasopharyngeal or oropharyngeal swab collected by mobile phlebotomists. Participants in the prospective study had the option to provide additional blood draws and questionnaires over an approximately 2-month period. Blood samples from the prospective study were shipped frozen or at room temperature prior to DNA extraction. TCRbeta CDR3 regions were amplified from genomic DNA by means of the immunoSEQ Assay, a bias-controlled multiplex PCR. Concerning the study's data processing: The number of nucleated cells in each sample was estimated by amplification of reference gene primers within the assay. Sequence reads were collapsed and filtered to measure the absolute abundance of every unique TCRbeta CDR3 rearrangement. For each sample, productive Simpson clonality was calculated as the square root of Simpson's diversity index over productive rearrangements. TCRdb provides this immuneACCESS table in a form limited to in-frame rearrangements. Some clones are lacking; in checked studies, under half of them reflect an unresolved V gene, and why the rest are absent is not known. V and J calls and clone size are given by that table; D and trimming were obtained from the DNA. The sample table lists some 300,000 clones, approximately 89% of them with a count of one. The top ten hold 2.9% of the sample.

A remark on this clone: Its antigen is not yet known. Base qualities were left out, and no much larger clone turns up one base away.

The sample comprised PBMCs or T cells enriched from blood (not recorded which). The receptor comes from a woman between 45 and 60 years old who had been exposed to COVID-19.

The DNA is TGTGCCAGCTCCCCGCAGTTTAACTATGGCTACACCTTC. It encodes CASSPQFNYGYTF. The chain is encoded by TRBV27 joined to TRBJ1-2, with the D gene not confidently named. Trimming costs V 8 bases and J 1 base, and their ends lie 11 bases apart. From cysteine to phenylalanine, the CDR3 is 13 amino acids long. The only DNA kept is the CDR3, 39 bases in frame from the first base. The germline V gene (reference sequence) yields MNHEY for CDR1 and SMNVEV for CDR2.